One T cell receptor beta chain is described in this entry. The target antigen is unknown. This record comes from a study of human T cells and chemical hapten exposure. Study-level background: TCR yields differed between samples (mainly from small differences in pooled library volume).

The sample's time point: patch test 2, 6 weeks after DPC sensitization. Stated treatment: therapeutic diphenylcyclopropenone sensitization with weekly scalp DPC. V was cut by 7 bases and J by 6 bases, with 13 bases left in between. The germline V gene encodes CDR1 MNHEY and CDR2 SVGAGI. The CDR3 is 13 amino acids. Study outcomes and limitations: Patch test score rose with PT1 expanded TCR count, significant at thresholds 8, 16 and 32, not 4. Alopecia affecting every donor means their immune response may not match healthy people's.

One entry per CDR3 protein, called by TCRdb with MiXCR from the RACE reads. The sample consists of 75,000 to 95,000 distinct CDR3 sequences, 8% to 13% of them appearing once. Sequencing used whole blood, obtained in connection with sensitization to the hapten diphenylcyclopropenone (DPC). V gene TRBV6-5 combines with J gene TRBJ2-1, with D possibly being TRBD1 (5 bases). The TCR comes from a man aged 35-49 years with alopecia areata. Some clones in this sample may be carry-over from other donors' samples. CDR3 loop: CASTPGRVNEQFF. The CDR3 nucleotides are TGTGCCAGCACCCCCGGCAGGGTCAATGAGCAGTTCTTC.